This is a list of T cell receptor beta chains from one sample in a study of blood T cell repertoires in COVID-19. Sequenced by immunoSEQ multiplex PCR; TCRdb stores in-frame clones only, minus some. Of over 250,000 clones in the sample, approximately 90% were seen once. Material for sequencing was peripheral blood. These receptors were taken from a man between 60 and 70 years old who had recovered from COVID-19. CDR3s include the opening cysteine and the closing phenylalanine or tryptophan. Fields, in order: V gene, CDR3 length, J gene, D gene, CDR3 DNA, CDR3 protein. The D gene is left open where the match is weak.

V gene: TRBV2; CDR3 length: 14; J gene: TRBJ2-5; D gene: .; CDR3 DNA: TGTGCCAGCAGCGCCTCGACACCTTCAGGGACCCAGTACTTC; CDR3 protein: CASSASTPSGTQYF
V gene: TRBV5-1; CDR3 length: 14; J gene: TRBJ1-2; D gene: .; CDR3 DNA: TGCGCCAGCAGCTTGAAACAGGGCGACTATGGCTACACCTTC; CDR3 protein: CASSLKQGDYGYTF
V gene: TRBV30; CDR3 length: 14; J gene: TRBJ2-5; D gene: .; CDR3 DNA: TGTGCCTGGAGCGACGCCGCAGGGTGGGAGACCCAGTACTTC; CDR3 protein: CAWSDAAGWETQYF
V gene: TRBV11-2; CDR3 length: 14; J gene: TRBJ2-7; D gene: TRBD1; CDR3 DNA: TGTGCCAGCAGCTCTGACAGGGGGAACTACGAGCAGTACTTC; CDR3 protein: CASSSDRGNYEQYF
V gene: TRBV5-1; CDR3 length: 15; J gene: TRBJ2-7; D gene: .; CDR3 DNA: TGCGCCAGCAGCTTTTCGTTGGGGAGCTCCTACGAGCAGTACTTC; CDR3 protein: CASSFSLGSSYEQYF
V gene: TRBV2; CDR3 length: 16; J gene: TRBJ1-5; D gene: TRBD1; CDR3 DNA: TGTGCCAGCAGAGTCCAGGGGGCCGGTCTAAATCAGCCCCAGCATTTT; CDR3 protein: CASRVQGAGLNQPQHF
V gene: TRBV25-1; CDR3 length: 15; J gene: TRBJ2-7; D gene: .; CDR3 DNA: TGTGCCAGCAGTGCCCTTAGACAGGCTTCCAACGAGCAGTACTTC; CDR3 protein: CASSALRQASNEQYF
V gene: TRBV12-1; CDR3 length: 13; J gene: TRBJ2-7; D gene: .; CDR3 DNA: TGTGCCAGCAGCTTTCCCAACAGATACGAGCAGTACTTC; CDR3 protein: CASSFPNRYEQYF
V gene: TRBV19; CDR3 length: 18; J gene: TRBJ1-1; D gene: TRBD1; CDR3 DNA: TGTGCCAGTAGTACGGACAGGGGGTTACGGTCCTTGAACACTGAAGCTTTCTTT; CDR3 protein: CASSTDRGLRSLNTEAFF
V gene: TRBV5-1; CDR3 length: 13; J gene: TRBJ2-7; D gene: .; CDR3 DNA: TGCGCCAGCAGCTTGGCCAGGGAGGACGAGCAGTACTTC; CDR3 protein: CASSLAREDEQYF
V gene: TRBV28; CDR3 length: 15; J gene: TRBJ1-4; D gene: TRBD1; CDR3 DNA: TGTGCCAGCAGCCCCCCGGGGACAGGGGCTGAAAAACTGTTTTTT; CDR3 protein: CASSPPGTGAEKLFF
V gene: TRBV11-2; CDR3 length: 19; J gene: TRBJ2-2; D gene: TRBD2; CDR3 DNA: TGTGCCAGCAGTAACCCGACTAGCGGGGGGGCGCAGAACACCGGGGAGCTGTTTTTT; CDR3 protein: CASSNPTSGGAQNTGELFF
V gene: TRBV7-2; CDR3 length: 15; J gene: TRBJ1-4; D gene: TRBD1; CDR3 DNA: TGTGCCAGCAGCTTAGCAGGGACAGGGGGTGAAAAACTGTTTTTT; CDR3 protein: CASSLAGTGGEKLFF
V gene: TRBV7-8; CDR3 length: 12; J gene: TRBJ1-1; D gene: TRBD1; CDR3 DNA: TGTGCCAGCAGCCCACAGGGGGTTGAAGCTTTCTTT; CDR3 protein: CASSPQGVEAFF
V gene: TRBV5-1; CDR3 length: 17; J gene: TRBJ1-6; D gene: .; CDR3 DNA: TGCGCCAGCAGCCCGGAAATTCCAGGGGCCCTTAATTCACCCCTCCACTTT; CDR3 protein: CASSPEIPGALNSPLHF
V gene: TRBV9; CDR3 length: 15; J gene: TRBJ2-3; D gene: .; CDR3 DNA: TGTGCCAGCAGGAGACAGACTCGAGTCACAGATACGCAGTATTTT; CDR3 protein: CASRRQTRVTDTQYF
V gene: TRBV10-2; CDR3 length: 13; J gene: TRBJ2-1; D gene: .; CDR3 DNA: TGCGCCAGCAGTGAAACTAGACACAATGAGCAGTTCTTC; CDR3 protein: CASSETRHNEQFF
V gene: TRBV9; CDR3 length: 15; J gene: TRBJ2-7; D gene: TRBD1; CDR3 DNA: TGTGCCAGCAGCGCCGGGACAGGGGGAGGCTACGAGCAGTACTTC; CDR3 protein: CASSAGTGGGYEQYF
V gene: TRBV7-6; CDR3 length: 14; J gene: TRBJ1-3; D gene: .; CDR3 DNA: TGTGCCAGCTGGCAGGGGAGCTCTGGAAACACCATATATTTT; CDR3 protein: CASWQGSSGNTIYF
V gene: TRBV19; CDR3 length: 15; J gene: TRBJ2-1; D gene: TRBD2; CDR3 DNA: TGTGCCAGTAGTACCTCTAGCGGGGGGGCGGGTGAGCAGTTCTTC; CDR3 protein: CASSTSSGGAGEQFF
V gene: TRBV4-2; CDR3 length: 14; J gene: TRBJ2-5; D gene: .; CDR3 DNA: TGTGCCAGCAGCCAAGATTGGTCTAAAGAGACCCAGTACTTC; CDR3 protein: CASSQDWSKETQYF
V gene: TRBV5-1; CDR3 length: 14; J gene: TRBJ2-1; D gene: .; CDR3 DNA: TGCGCCAGCAGCTTGGTAGTATCCTCCAATGAGCAGTTCTTC; CDR3 protein: CASSLVVSSNEQFF
V gene: TRBV9; CDR3 length: 16; J gene: TRBJ1-2; D gene: TRBD1; CDR3 DNA: TGTGCCAGCAGCGTAGACTACAGGGGGTCCAACTATGGCTACACCTTC; CDR3 protein: CASSVDYRGSNYGYTF
V gene: TRBV5-1; CDR3 length: 15; J gene: TRBJ1-3; D gene: TRBD1; CDR3 DNA: TGCGCCAGCAGCTTGGACAGGGGGCCTGGAAACACCATATATTTT; CDR3 protein: CASSLDRGPGNTIYF